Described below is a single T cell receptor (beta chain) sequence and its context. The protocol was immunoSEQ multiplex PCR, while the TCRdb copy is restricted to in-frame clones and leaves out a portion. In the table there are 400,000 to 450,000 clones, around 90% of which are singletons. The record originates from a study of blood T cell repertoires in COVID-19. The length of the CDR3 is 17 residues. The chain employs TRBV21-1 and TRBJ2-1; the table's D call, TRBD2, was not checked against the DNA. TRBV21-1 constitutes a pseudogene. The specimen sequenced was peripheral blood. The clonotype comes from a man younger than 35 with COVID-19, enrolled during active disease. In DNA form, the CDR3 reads TGTGCCAGCAGCCTAGGGACTAGCGGACCCTCCTACAATGAGCAGTTCTTC. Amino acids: CASSLGTSGPSYNEQFF.